The 25 T cell receptor beta chains below all came from one sample that was sequenced in a study of CD8 T cells in Susac syndrome. RNA was extracted with the RNeasy kit, and a quantity of roughly 0.5 to 1 ug was reverse transcribed using random hexamers. Each CDR3 protein is one row after TCRdb ran MiXCR on the immunoSEQ multiplex PCR reads. The table lists approximately 120,000 distinct CDR3 sequences, about nine tenths of them singletons, with around 0.14% in the top ten. Sequencing input: CD4+ T cells from PBMCs. The source of these receptors is a human donor in good health.

The V call is TRBV7-2, the J call TRBJ1-5, with 7 bases lining up with TRBD1. The CDR3 covers 15 residues. Germline CDR1 SGHTA, CDR2 FQGNSA. V lost 1 base and J lost 4; bases outside the gene matches: 4. CDR3 coding DNA: TGTGCCAGCAGCTTAGAGGGACAGTCAAATCAGCCCCAGCATTTT. It is translated as CASSLEGQSNQPQHF.

The chain recombines TRBV14 with TRBJ2-3; no reliable D call. This CDR3 contains 16 residues. Germline V gives CDR1 SGHDN, CDR2 FVKESK. V was cut by 3 bases and J by 0 bases, with 13 bases left in between. The CDR3: CASSHTLSVSTDTQYF. The CDR3 DNA reads TGTGCCAGCAGCCACACCCTGAGCGTTAGCACAGATACGCAGTATTTT.

The genes are TRBV9 and TRBJ2-1; D unclear. Germline values: CDR1 SGDLS, CDR2 YYNGEE. The germline V and J ends were trimmed by 2 bases and 5 bases, with 8 bases remaining between them. The CDR3 is 13 residues long. The CDR3, as DNA: TGTGCCAGCAGCGTGTGGGCCCACAATGAGCAGTTCTTC. Translated: CASSVWAHNEQFF.

The chain couples TRBV2 to TRBJ1-2, with unresolved D. The germline CDR1 and CDR2 sequences are SNHLY and FYNNEI. The CDR3 sequence is 12 residues long. V was trimmed by 8 bases and J by 8 bases, leaving 15 bases between them. CDR3 bases: TGTGCCAGCTCCGCTCGGTCGGGCGGCTACACCTTC. Its protein product is CASSARSGGYTF.

The rearrangement uses TRBV7-6 and TRBJ2-2; TRBD1 matches 10 bases. The CDR3 has 17 amino acids. Trimming removed 5 bases from V and 3 bases from J; junction bases left unmatched: 9. Germline V lookup: CDR1 SGHVS, CDR2 FNYEAQ. This chain's CDR3 is CASSSTPGTGDTGELFF. The CDR3 nucleotides read TGTGCCAGCAGCAGTACCCCCGGGACAGGGGACACCGGGGAGCTGTTTTTT. The variable domain in full, completed from reference TRBV7-6 and TRBJ2-2, reads GAGVSQSPRYKVTKRGQDVALRCDPISGHVSLYWYRQALGQGPEFLTYFNYEAQQDKSGLPNDRFSAERPEGSISTLTIQRTEQRDSAMYRCASSSTPGTGDTGELFFGEGSRLTVL.

This clonotype was observed a few times. The CDR3 reads CASSLEGADNQPQHF. In nucleotides, the CDR3 is TGTGCCAGCAGCTTAGAAGGGGCGGACAATCAGCCCCAGCATTTT. V is TRBV7-2 and J is TRBJ1-5; weak D call: TRBD1 (5 bases). V gave up 1 base and J gave up 3 bases, with 10 bases separating them. Germline CDR1 and CDR2: SGHTA and FQGNSA. This CDR3 is built from 15 residues. The whole variable domain, remainder taken from reference TRBV7-2 and TRBJ1-5, is GAGVSQSPSNKVTEKGKDVELRCDPISGHTALYWYRQSLGQGLEFLIYFQGNSAPDKSGLPSDRFSAERTGGSVSTLTIQRTQQEDSAVYLCASSLEGADNQPQHFGDGTRLSIL.

The chain couples TRBV19 to TRBJ2-7; D may be TRBD2 (5 bases). The CDR3 covers 15 residues. The V gene's germline CDR1 is LNHDA and CDR2 SQIVND (reference sequence). With 5 bases removed from V and 0 bases from J, the gap between germline ends came to 14 bases. In DNA form, the CDR3 reads TGTGCCAGTAGTGATATTCTGAGGGCCTCCTACGAGCAGTACTTC. Its translation is CASSDILRASYEQYF.

The chain recombines TRBV12-3 or TRBV12-4 with TRBJ2-7; TRBD1 matches 10 bases. The CDR3 length is 16 residues. The V and J ends lost 5 bases and 1 base, in that order; junction bases with no gene match: 8. CDR3 amino acids: CASSPGTGERSYEQYF. DNA for the CDR3: TGTGCCAGCAGTCCAGGGACAGGGGAACGGTCCTACGAGCAGTACTTC.

V is TRBV2 and J is TRBJ1-5, with D hard to call. The CDR3 sequence is 11 residues long. Germline CDR1 and CDR2: SNHLY and FYNNEI. Trimming stripped 2 bases from V and 10 bases from J, with 6 bases between. The CDR3 sequence is CASSESYPQHF. The DNA for the CDR3 is TGTGCCAGCAGTGAATCCTACCCCCAGCATTTT.

This chain links TRBV12-3 or TRBV12-4 with TRBJ1-1; D gene unclear. The CDR3 covers 13 residues. V was cut by 6 bases and J by 1 base, with 9 bases left in between. CDR3 nucleotides: TGTGCCAGCAGGATCCGGCCGAACACTGAAGCTTTCTTT. This sequence encodes CASRIRPNTEAFF.

The genes are TRBV6-2 or TRBV6-3 and TRBJ2-3, with D possibly TRBD2 on 5 matching bases. The CDR3 consists of 13 residues. CDR1 is MNHEY, CDR2 SVGEGT, per germline. The V end was cut by 4 bases, the J end by 4 bases, with 9 bases between. The CDR3 DNA reads as TGTGCCAGCAGTTCTGGACTCCCAGATACGCAGTATTTT. It yields the protein CASSSGLPDTQYF.

In nucleotides, the CDR3 is TGTGCCAGTACCGGACTAGCGGCGAACACCGGGGAGCTGTTTTTT. Its protein product is CASTGLAANTGELFF. The chain has TRBV19 and TRBJ2-2; 10 nucleotides align to TRBD2. Losses at the gene ends were 7 bases for V and 0 bases for J; bases not matched to a gene: 2. The germline gives CDR1 LNHDA, CDR2 SQIVND (reference sequence). This CDR3 is built from 15 residues. Filled out from reference TRBV19 and TRBJ2-2, the complete variable domain reads DGGITQSPKYLFRKEGQNVTLSCEQNLNHDAMYWYRQDPGQGLRLIYYSQIVNDFQKGDIAEGYSVSREKKESFPLTVTSAQKNPTAFYLCASTGLAANTGELFFGEGSRLTVL.

The CDR3 is CASSYARVNTEAFF. For the CDR3, the DNA is TGTGCCAGCAGTTACGCGAGGGTTAACACTGAAGCTTTCTTT. The chain joins TRBV6-2 or TRBV6-3 to TRBJ1-1, with no clear D. V lost 2 bases and J lost 2, with 9 bases in between. Germline V lookup: CDR1 MNHEY, CDR2 SVGEGT. CDR3 length equals 14 residues.

J is TRBJ2-1 and V is TRBV6-5; 7 bases match TRBD2. The CDR3 has 13 amino acids. The germline gives CDR1 MNHEY, CDR2 SVGAGI. V shed 7 bases and J 10 bases; nucleotides not matched to a gene: 10. The CDR3 here is CASTPWGGKEQFF. CDR3 sequence (DNA): TGTGCCAGCACCCCCTGGGGGGGGAAAGAGCAGTTCTTC.

The chain couples TRBV5-1 to TRBJ2-7; no clear D gene. V lost 2 bases, J lost 2 bases, and 5 bases lay in between. The CDR3 consists of 12 residues. CDR1 is SGHRS and CDR2 is YFSETQ in the germline V gene. The CDR3 here is CASSLHPYEQYF. The CDR3 DNA reads TGCGCCAGCAGCTTACACCCCTACGAGCAGTACTTC.

The chain is built from TRBV24-1 and TRBJ2-3, with D tentatively TRBD1 (5 bases). This CDR3 comprises 15 residues. V was trimmed by 2 bases and J by 2 bases, leaving 10 bases between them. The germline V gene has CDR1 KGHDR and CDR2 SFDVKD. CDR3 nucleotide sequence: TGTGCCACCAGTGATTCTGGACAATACACAGATACGCAGTATTTT. Translating gives CATSDSGQYTDTQYF.

The gene calls are TRBV4-1 and TRBJ2-7; possible D gene TRBD1, 6 bases. CDR1 and CDR2 from the germline V gene are MGHRA and YSYEKL. The V gene lost 0 bases and the J gene lost 5 bases, with 11 bases spanning the gap. This CDR3 region has 14 residues. The CDR3 DNA is TGCGCCAGCAGCCAAGACAGGGGCGGCGACGAGCAGTACTTC. Amino acid sequence: CASSQDRGGDEQYF.

The V and J genes are TRBV19 and TRBJ2-4; D could derive from TRBD1 or TRBD2 (6 bases each). The V and J ends lost 4 bases and 8 bases respectively, with 9 bases between them. CDR3 length: 12 residues. CDR1 LNHDA and CDR2 SQIVND come from the germline V gene (reference sequence). The CDR3 nucleotides are TGTGCCAGTAGTAACAGGGAGGACATTCAGTACTTC. It yields the protein CASSNREDIQYF.

This chain joins TRBV7-2 and TRBJ2-2, with a possible D match to TRBD1 (6 bases). CDR1 is SGHTA and CDR2 is FQGNSA in the germline V gene. CDR3 length: 12 residues. The germline V and J ends were trimmed by 2 bases and 14 bases, with 12 bases remaining between them. The DNA of the CDR3 is TGTGCCAGCAGCTTACAGGACAGTAGACTGTTTTTT. Translation: CASSLQDSRLFF.

J is TRBJ1-1 and V is TRBV20-1; D unclear. The germline CDR1 and CDR2 sequences are DFQATT and SNEGSKA (reference sequence). The CDR3 length is 13 residues. V gave up 5 bases and J gave up 4 bases, with 14 bases separating them. In DNA form, the CDR3 reads TGCAGTGCTTCCACCGGGCCAAGCACTGAAGCTTTCTTT. Translated: CSASTGPSTEAFF.

The chain is built from TRBV7-2 and TRBJ2-1; D is possibly TRBD1 (6 bases). This CDR3 has 14 residues. V was cut by 5 bases and J by 9 bases, with 17 bases left in between. The germline gives CDR1 SGHTA, CDR2 FQGNSA. In DNA, the CDR3 is TGTGCCAGCAGCCTACAGGGCCTAGTCGGTGAGCAGTTCTTC. This encodes CASSLQGLVGEQFF.

V gene TRBV7-2 combines with J gene TRBJ1-5; TRBD1 matches 8 bases. The CDR3 has 18 amino acids. J gave up 2 bases and V 4 bases, and 13 bases lay outside the gene matches. Germline-derived CDR1 and CDR2 are SGHTA and FQGNSA. CDR3 in amino acids: CASSSGLQGVTRNQPQHF. The CDR3 DNA sequence: TGTGCCAGCAGCTCCGGGCTACAGGGGGTAACGCGCAATCAGCCCCAGCATTTT.

In the case of this clonotype: The junction differs from germline at one of its ends, possibly a read error. The gene calls are TRBV2 and TRBJ2-6; maybe TRBD1 (6 bases). Germline V gene lookup returns CDR1 SNHLY and CDR2 FYNNEI. The CDR3 contains 18 residues. The CDR3 sequence: CAGSEMEQGHPGANVLTF. CDR3 nucleotides: TGTGCCGGCAGTGAAATGGAACAGGGACACCCTGGGGCCAACGTCCTGACTTTC. Together with reference TRBV2 and TRBJ2-6, the CDR3 gives the full variable domain: EPEVTQTPSHQVTQMGQEVILRCVPISNHLYFYWYRQILGQKVEFLVSFYNNEISEKSEIFDDQFSVERPDGSNFTLKIRSTKLEDSAMYFCAGSEMEQGHPGANVLTFGAGSRLTVL.

V is TRBV5-1 and J is TRBJ1-2; 9 positions agree with TRBD1. Germline CDR1 reads SGHRS; CDR2 reads YFSETQ. The length of the CDR3 is 15 residues. V was clipped by 4 bases and J by 8 bases; unmatched bases: 12. The CDR3 coding sequence is TGCGCCAGCAGCGACACAGGGGGCGCGTTCGGCGGCTACACCTTC. Translation gives CASSDTGGAFGGYTF.

The chain recombines TRBV29-1 with TRBJ2-5; 9 nucleotides match TRBD1. Losses at the gene ends were 7 bases for V and 4 bases for J; bases not matched to a gene: 7. Germline V gene sequence: CDR1 SQVTM, CDR2 ANQGSEA. CDR3 length equals 13 residues. The CDR3 sequence: CSAQGAKGETQYF. The CDR3 region has the DNA TGCAGCGCACAGGGGGCAAAGGGAGAGACCCAGTACTTC. Variable domain in full (rest from reference TRBV29-1 and TRBJ2-5): SAVISQKPSRDICQRGTSLTIQCQVDSQVTMMFWYRQQPGQSLTLIATANQGSEATYESGFVIDKFPISRPNLTFSTLTVSNMSPEDSSIYLCSAQGAKGETQYFGPGTRLLVL.